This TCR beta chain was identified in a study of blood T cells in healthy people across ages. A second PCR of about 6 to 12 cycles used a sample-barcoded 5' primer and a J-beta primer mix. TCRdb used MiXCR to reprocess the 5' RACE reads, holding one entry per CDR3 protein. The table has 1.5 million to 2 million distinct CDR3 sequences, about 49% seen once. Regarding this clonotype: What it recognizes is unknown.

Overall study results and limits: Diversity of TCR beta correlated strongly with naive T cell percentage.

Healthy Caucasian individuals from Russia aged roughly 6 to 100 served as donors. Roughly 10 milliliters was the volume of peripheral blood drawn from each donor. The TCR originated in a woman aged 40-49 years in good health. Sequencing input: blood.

The CDR3 loop is CSLKGGLNTEAFF. DNA for the CDR3: TGCAGCCTTAAGGGAGGGTTGAACACTGAAGCTTTCTTT. The chain carries TRBV29-1 and TRBJ1-1; D is ambiguous. Between the trimmed V and J ends, which lost 8 bases and 0 bases, there was a span of 13 bases. Germline lookup yields CDR1 SQVTM and CDR2 ANQGSEA. The CDR3 length is 13 residues.